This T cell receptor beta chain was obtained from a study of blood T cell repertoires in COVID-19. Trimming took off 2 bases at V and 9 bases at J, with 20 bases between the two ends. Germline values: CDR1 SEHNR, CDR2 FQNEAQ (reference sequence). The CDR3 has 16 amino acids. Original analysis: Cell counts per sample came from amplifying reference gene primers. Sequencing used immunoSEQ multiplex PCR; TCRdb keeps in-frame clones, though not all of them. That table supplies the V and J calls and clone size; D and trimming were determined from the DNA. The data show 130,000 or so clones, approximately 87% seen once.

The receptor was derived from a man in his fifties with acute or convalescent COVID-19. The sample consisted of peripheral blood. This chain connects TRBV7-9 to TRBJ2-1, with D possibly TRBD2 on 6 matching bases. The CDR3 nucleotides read TGTGCCAGCAGCTTATTTACGTACGGGAGTCGAAGTGAGCAGTTCTTC. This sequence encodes CASSLFTYGSRSEQFF.